This T cell receptor (beta chain) appears in the sequencing data of a study of cytomegalovirus exposure and HLA in healthy donors. Study-wide background: It was reported in a later analysis that the same platform had been used for the 100 to 150 validation repertoires as for the approximately 670 first-cohort repertoires. General observations from the study: Most TCR sequences showed up rarely, but some public TCRs showed up in many donors. Specificity of a few CMV-associated chains for CMV antigens was verified in vitro. Listed as cytomegalovirus-associated were roughly 180 TCR beta chains.

TCRdb's copy holds only in-frame clones and misses some; the assay was immunoSEQ multiplex PCR. Of more than 60,000 clones listed, 97% are singletons. As to this clone: Its specificity is not known.

This clonotype was sampled from a young woman in good health and CMV-seropositive. Sequencing was performed on PBMCs.

The CDR3 loop reads CASSFREAPYEQYF. The CDR3 DNA follows: TGTGCCAGCAGTTTCCGGGAGGCCCCCTACGAGCAGTACTTC. The chain recombines TRBV28 with TRBJ2-7, with 7 nucleotides matching TRBD2. The germline CDR1 and CDR2 sequences are MDHEN and SYDVKM. Unmatched junction bases numbered 4, after V lost 3 bases and J lost 2 bases. The CDR3 spans 14 residues. The full variable domain, its missing parts supplied by reference TRBV28 and TRBJ2-7, is DVKVTQSSRYLVKRTGEKVFLECVQDMDHENMFWYRQDPGLGLRLIYFSYDVKMKEKGDIPEGYSVSREKKERFSLILESASTNQTSMYLCASSFREAPYEQYFGPGTRLTVT.